The next 15 T cell receptor beta chains were all read from a single sample in a study of cytomegalovirus exposure and HLA in healthy donors. Amplification used 60 Vbeta primers and 13 Jbeta primers. Method: immunoSEQ multiplex PCR; TCRdb's copy keeps in-frame clones and lacks some. The sample yields 45,000 to 65,000 clones, 70% to 80% seen once. Sequencing was carried out using PBMCs. These receptors all stem from a middle-aged woman in good health and CMV-seropositive.

This sequence joins TRBV19 and TRBJ2-7; tentatively, D is TRBD2 (5 bases). Germline V gene data show CDR1 as LNHDA and CDR2 as SQIVND (reference sequence). Trimming removed 5 bases from V and 3 bases from J, with 20 bases in between. This CDR3 contains 16 residues. The CDR3, as DNA: TGTGCCAGTAGTCAGGACTTTTTGACCCCTAACTACGAGCAGTACTTC. This codes for CASSQDFLTPNYEQYF.

The CDR3: CASSQDRGTYEQYF. CDR3 nucleotides: TGTGCCAGCAGCCAAGACAGGGGTACCTACGAGCAGTACTTC. V is TRBV11-2 and J is TRBJ2-7, with TRBD1 identical over 8 bases. Germline V gives CDR1 SGHAT, CDR2 FQNNGV. The trim removed 5 bases at V and 2 bases at J, leaving 5 bases unmatched. The CDR3 is made up of 14 amino acids.

The CDR3 bases are TGTGCCAGCAGCTCTGACAGGGTGGGACCCACAGATACGCAGTATTTT. Translated: CASSSDRVGPTDTQYF. The chain employs TRBV7-8 and TRBJ2-3; 7 nucleotides match TRBD1. CDR1 and CDR2 from the germline V gene are SGHVS and FQNEAQ. This CDR3 spans 16 amino acids. Trimming cost V 4 bases and J 2 bases; bases outside gene matches: 9.

The rearrangement joins TRBV23-1 to TRBJ2-7, with 8 bases fitting TRBD1. TRBV23-1 has ORF status, its function being uncertain. The CDR3 consists of 15 residues. J gave up 4 bases and V 2 bases, and 7 bases lay outside the gene matches. The CDR3 protein is CASSQRDRYAYEQYF. The CDR3 DNA sequence: TGCGCCAGCAGTCAACGGGACAGGTATGCGTACGAGCAGTACTTC.

This chain links TRBV19 with TRBJ1-6; maybe TRBD1 (5 bases). Trimming removed 9 bases from V and 6 bases from J, with 15 bases in between. The CDR3 contains 14 residues. Germline V gene sequence: CDR1 LNHDA, CDR2 SQIVND (reference sequence). CDR3 sequence reads: CASLSAGGNSPLHF. CDR3 nucleotide sequence: TGTGCCAGCCTCTCGGCGGGGGGTAATTCACCCCTCCACTTT.

Here the CDR3 DNA reads TGTGCCAGCAGGGTACAGGGAACTGAAAAACTGTTTTTT. This codes for CASRVQGTEKLFF. V is TRBV6-1 and J is TRBJ1-4, with D perhaps matching TRBD1 (6 bases). V gave up 6 bases and J gave up 7 bases, with 12 bases separating them. Looked up from germline, CDR1 is MNHNS and CDR2 is SASEGT. The CDR3 sequence is 13 residues long.

The chain links TRBV2 to TRBJ1-5, with 10 positions matching TRBD1. This CDR3 comprises 14 residues. Trimming cost V 5 bases and J 5 bases; bases outside gene matches: 3. The germline gives CDR1 SNHLY, CDR2 FYNNEI. The CDR3 loop reads CASSSDRGHQPQHF. CDR3 sequence (DNA): TGTGCCAGCAGTTCCGACAGGGGGCATCAGCCCCAGCATTTT.

The rearrangement links TRBV4-2 to TRBJ2-5; 14 bases agree with TRBD2. V was pared by 2 bases and J by 4 bases, with 3 bases of the junction left unmatched. The CDR3 is 16 amino acids. Germline values: CDR1 LGHNA, CDR2 YNFKEQ. The CDR3 bases are TGTGCCAGCAGCCAAACCGGGACTAGCGGGGGAGAGACCCAGTACTTC. Translated, it gives CASSQTGTSGGETQYF.

V usage is TRBV28 and J usage is TRBJ2-4; D gene uncertain. Germline V gives CDR1 MDHEN, CDR2 SYDVKM. This CDR3 has 16 residues. Trimming stripped 2 bases from V and 0 bases from J, with 11 bases between. The CDR3 loop reads CASSLQANLAKNIQYF. For the CDR3, the DNA is TGTGCCAGCAGTTTACAGGCGAACCTAGCCAAAAACATTCAGTACTTC.

In its sample, this clone was seen a few times. This rearrangement joins TRBV4-2 to TRBJ2-5, with TRBD2 as a possible D gene (6 bases). V was pared by 8 bases and J by 5 bases, with 15 bases between. CDR1 and CDR2 from the germline V gene are LGHNA and YNFKEQ. The CDR3 loop spans 13 amino acids. The CDR3 DNA follows: TGTGCCAGCCAGCTAGGAGGGCAGGAGACCCAGTACTTC. The encoded protein is CASQLGGQETQYF.

The J gene is TRBJ1-2, the V gene TRBV12-2; the table calls TRBD1, which could not be checked here. TRBV12-2 is given as a pseudogene. This CDR3 region has 19 residues. The DNA for the CDR3 is TGTGCAAGTCGCTTAGGGACAGTCCCGGGGAGTGTGAGATCCTATGGCTACACCTTC. Encoded protein: CASRLGTVPGSVRSYGYTF.

The chain is built from TRBV6-1 and TRBJ2-3; D possibly corresponds to TRBD2 (5 bases). With 1 base removed from V and 2 bases from J, the gap between germline ends came to 10 bases. This CDR3 has 15 residues. Looked up from germline, CDR1 is MNHNS and CDR2 is SASEGT. For the CDR3, the DNA is TGTGCCAGCAGTGAAGGTGCTAGCCCCACAGATACGCAGTATTTT. Protein sequence: CASSEGASPTDTQYF.

The chain uses TRBV5-1 and TRBJ2-1, with TRBD2 matching over 8 bases. CDR1 is SGHRS, CDR2 YFSETQ, per germline. The CDR3 spans 16 residues. V trimming: 0 bases; J trimming: 5 bases; junction bases outside the gene matches: 7. The CDR3 sequence is CASSLGTSRSHNEQFF. The DNA for the CDR3 is TGCGCCAGCAGCTTGGGGACTAGCCGATCCCACAATGAGCAGTTCTTC.

The chain has TRBV5-1 and TRBJ1-3, with TRBD1 matching 7 bases. This CDR3 has 12 amino acids. The germline V gene encodes CDR1 SGHRS and CDR2 YFSETQ. V shed 4 bases and J 7 bases; nucleotides not matched to a gene: 2. The CDR3 spells CASSAQGNTIYF. As DNA, the CDR3 is TGCGCCAGCAGCGCACAGGGGAACACCATATATTTT. The full variable domain, in which reference TRBV5-1 and TRBJ1-3 provide the parts outside the CDR3, is KAGVTQTPRYLIKTRGQQVTLSCSPISGHRSVSWYQQTPGQGLQFLFEYFSETQRNKGNFPGRFSGRQFSNSRSEMNVSTLELGDSALYLCASSAQGNTIYFGEGSWLTVV.

The chain carries TRBV15 and TRBJ2-7, with a possible D match to TRBD2 (5 bases). The V and J ends lost 2 bases and 7 bases respectively, with 18 bases between them. The CDR3 is 15 residues long. The germline CDR1 and CDR2 sequences are LNHNV and YYDKDF (reference sequence). DNA for the CDR3: TGTGCCACCAGCAGAACCCAGGAGGCCCATGATGAGCAGTACTTC. Translated: CATSRTQEAHDEQYF.